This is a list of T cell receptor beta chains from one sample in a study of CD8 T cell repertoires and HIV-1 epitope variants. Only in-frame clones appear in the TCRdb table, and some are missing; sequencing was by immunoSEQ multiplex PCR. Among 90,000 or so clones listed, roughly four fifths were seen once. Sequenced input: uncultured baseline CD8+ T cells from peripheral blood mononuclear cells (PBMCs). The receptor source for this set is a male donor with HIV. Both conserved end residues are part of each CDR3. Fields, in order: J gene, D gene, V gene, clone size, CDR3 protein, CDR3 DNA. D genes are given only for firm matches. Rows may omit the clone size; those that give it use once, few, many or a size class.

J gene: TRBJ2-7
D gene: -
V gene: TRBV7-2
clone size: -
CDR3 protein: CASSLVGDTLYEQYF
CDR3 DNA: TGTGCCAGCAGCTTAGTAGGGGACACCCTTTACGAGCAGTACTTC

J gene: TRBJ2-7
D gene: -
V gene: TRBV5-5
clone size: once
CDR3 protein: CASSWTYSYEQYF
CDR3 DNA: TGTGCCAGCAGCTGGACATACTCCTACGAGCAGTACTTC

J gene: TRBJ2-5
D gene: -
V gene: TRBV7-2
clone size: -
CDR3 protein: CASSLVTSSGTQYF
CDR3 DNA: TGTGCCAGCAGCTTAGTTACGAGCTCAGGGACCCAGTACTTC

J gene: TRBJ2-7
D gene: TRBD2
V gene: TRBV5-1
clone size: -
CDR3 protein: CASSLRGGVSYEQYF
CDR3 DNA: TGCGCCAGCAGCTTGCGCGGGGGGGTTTCCTACGAGCAGTACTTC

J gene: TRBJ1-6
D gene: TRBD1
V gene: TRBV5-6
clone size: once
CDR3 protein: CASSKPTGINSPLHF
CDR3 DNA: TGTGCCAGCAGCAAACCGACAGGGATAAATTCACCCCTCCACTTT

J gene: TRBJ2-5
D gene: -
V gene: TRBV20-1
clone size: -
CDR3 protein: CSIRSQETQYF
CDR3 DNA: TGCAGTATCCGGTCCCAAGAGACCCAGTACTTC

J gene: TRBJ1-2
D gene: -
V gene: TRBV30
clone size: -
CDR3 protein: CAWSAGEAYGYTF
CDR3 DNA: TGTGCCTGGAGTGCAGGGGAGGCCTATGGCTACACCTTC

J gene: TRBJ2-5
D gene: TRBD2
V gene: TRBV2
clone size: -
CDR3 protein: CASILGLAETQYF
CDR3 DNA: TGTGCCAGCATCCTGGGACTAGCTGAGACCCAGTACTTC

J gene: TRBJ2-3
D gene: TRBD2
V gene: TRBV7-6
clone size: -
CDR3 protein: CASSFEGLAGGPSADTQYF
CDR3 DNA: TGTGCCAGCAGCTTTGAGGGACTAGCGGGAGGGCCCTCGGCAGATACGCAGTATTTT

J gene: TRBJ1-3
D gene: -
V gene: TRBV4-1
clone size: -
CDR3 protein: CASSQESGAGGNTIYF
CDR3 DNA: TGCGCCAGCAGCCAAGAGTCGGGGGCCGGAGGAAACACCATATATTTT